The rows below give T cell receptor beta chains drawn from one sample of a study of Tregs in tolerant kidney transplant recipients. Method: immunoSEQ multiplex PCR; TCRdb's copy keeps in-frame clones and lacks some. Of about 100,000 clones listed, roughly 93% were seen once; the top ten hold 0.46%. The source material was CD4+ T cells from blood, sampled before the transplant. These receptor sequences come from a human donor who received a combined kidney and bone marrow transplant. The CDR3 runs from the conserved cysteine through the conserved F or W. A D gene is named only where the DNA matches it firmly. Not every row has a clone size; where given, it reads once, few, many or a size class.

>TRBD2|TRBV10-3|NA|TRBJ2-1
CAISESASGINEQFF
TGTGCCATCAGTGAGTCGGCTAGCGGGATTAATGAGCAGTTCTTC
>NA|TRBV7-2|NA|TRBJ2-7
CASSLAGGVSYEQYF
TGTGCCAGCAGCTTAGCGGGCGGGGTCTCCTACGAGCAGTACTTC
>NA|TRBV4-1|NA|TRBJ1-1
CASRHLSGAEAFF
TGCGCCAGCAGACATCTTTCCGGGGCTGAAGCTTTCTTT
>NA|TRBV6-5|NA|TRBJ1-5
CASSSEPRLPQHF
TGTGCCAGCAGTTCCGAACCGCGTTTGCCCCAGCATTTT
>TRBD2|TRBV19|NA|TRBJ2-3
CASSNPGLVQAQYF
TGTGCCAGTAGCAACCCGGGACTAGTTCAGGCGCAGTATTTT
>NA|TRBV4-1|NA|TRBJ2-7
CASSHLDSGYF
TGCGCCAGCAGCCATCTGGACAGCGGGTACTTC
>TRBD1|TRBV7-6|NA|TRBJ2-5
CASRQGQGQETQYF
TGTGCCAGCAGACAAGGACAGGGGCAAGAGACCCAGTACTTC
>TRBD2|TRBV9|NA|TRBJ2-1
CASSVVAGAYNEQFF
TGTGCCAGCAGCGTAGTAGCGGGAGCCTACAATGAGCAGTTCTTC
>TRBD1|TRBV11-2|NA|TRBJ2-7
CASSQDRDYEQYF
TGTGCCAGCAGCCAGGACAGGGATTACGAGCAGTACTTC
>NA|TRBV4-2|once|TRBJ2-4
CASSQEVGKAKNIQYF
TGTGCCAGCAGCCAAGAGGTCGGGAAAGCCAAAAACATTCAGTACTTC
>TRBD2|TRBV2|once|TRBJ2-4
CASSRLRLAGVGDLAKNIQYF
TGTGCCAGCAGTCGGCTTCGACTAGCGGGAGTGGGGGATCTAGCCAAAAACATTCAGTACTTC
>TRBD1|TRBV7-2|NA|TRBJ1-2
CASSLAGWTGGLHYGYTF
TGTGCCAGCAGCTTAGCGGGGTGGACAGGGGGCCTTCACTATGGCTACACCTTC
>TRBD2|TRBV11-2|NA|TRBJ2-3
CASSLEPSGRMADTQYF
TGTGCCAGCAGCTTAGAGCCTAGCGGGAGAATGGCAGATACGCAGTATTTT
>TRBD2|TRBV11-3|NA|TRBJ2-7
CASSSGTSGPYEQYF
TGTGCCAGCAGCTCCGGGACTAGCGGTCCCTACGAGCAGTACTTC
>NA|TRBV11-3|NA|TRBJ2-2
CASSFEGNTGELFF
TGTGCCAGCAGCTTCGAGGGGAACACCGGGGAGCTGTTTTTT
>TRBD2|TRBV11-3|NA|TRBJ2-7
CASSLGGRAPHEQYF
TGTGCCAGCAGCTTGGGCGGGAGGGCCCCCCACGAGCAGTACTTC
>TRBD2|TRBV9|once|TRBJ2-6
CASSDSGRFAGANVLTF
TGTGCCAGCAGCGATAGCGGGAGGTTCGCCGGTGCCAACGTCCTGACTTTC
>NA|TRBV5-4|NA|TRBJ2-7
CASSPGGNYEQYF
TGTGCCAGCAGCCCCGGGGGAAACTACGAGCAGTACTTC
>TRBD1|TRBV28|NA|TRBJ1-3
CASSFRTGQGTIYF
TGTGCCAGCAGTTTTCGGACAGGCCAAGGCACCATATATTTT
>TRBD2|TRBV5-1|once|TRBJ2-1
CASSLGQASGGLRNEQFF
TGCGCCAGCAGCTTAGGGCAGGCTAGCGGGGGCCTGAGGAATGAGCAGTTCTTC
>TRBD1|TRBV10-3|NA|TRBJ2-7
CAISEPGQGAYEQYF
TGTGCCATCAGTGAGCCCGGACAGGGGGCTTACGAGCAGTACTTC
>TRBD2|TRBV5-1|once|TRBJ2-1
CASSPPGLAGKDEQFF
TGCGCCAGCAGCCCGCCGGGACTAGCGGGGAAGGATGAGCAGTTCTTC
>TRBD1|TRBV7-9|NA|TRBJ2-7
CASSFRDRVTEQYF
TGTGCCAGCAGCTTCAGGGACAGGGTAACCGAGCAGTACTTC
>NA|TRBV6-1|NA|TRBJ2-2
CASMGQGNTGELFF
TGTGCCAGCATGGGGCAGGGGAACACCGGGGAGCTGTTTTTT
>NA|TRBV7-9|NA|TRBJ1-1
CASSPAGWNTEAFF
TGTGCCAGCAGCCCTGCAGGGTGGAACACTGAAGCTTTCTTT
>NA|TRBV4-3|NA|TRBJ2-5
CASSQGPRGAETQYF
TGCGCCAGCAGCCAAGGGCCCCGGGGGGCAGAGACCCAGTACTTC
>NA|TRBV7-9|NA|TRBJ2-5
CASSPGTLQETQYF
TGTGCCAGCAGCCCAGGGACTCTCCAAGAGACCCAGTACTTC
>NA|TRBV7-3|NA|TRBJ2-5
CASSLHGVGVETQYF
TGTGCCAGCAGCTTACATGGGGTCGGGGTTGAGACCCAGTACTTC
>NA|TRBV7-2|NA|TRBJ1-5
CASSLVGQYSNQPQHF
TGTGCCAGCAGCTTAGTTGGACAGTATAGCAATCAGCCCCAGCATTTT
>NA|TRBV19|NA|TRBJ1-5
CASSVRVRGNQPQHF
TGTGCCAGTAGTGTGAGGGTACGAGGAAATCAGCCCCAGCATTTT
>TRBD1|TRBV7-2|NA|TRBJ1-2
CASSLQVGQANYGYTF
TGTGCCAGCAGCTTACAGGTGGGACAGGCCAACTATGGCTACACCTTC
>NA|TRBV7-2|once|TRBJ2-4
CASSLATPNIQYF
TGTGCCAGCAGCTTAGCGACTCCAAACATTCAGTACTTC
>TRBD1|TRBV5-1|NA|TRBJ2-1
CASSSDRVYNEQFF
TGCGCCAGCAGCTCGGACAGGGTTTACAATGAGCAGTTCTTC
>NA|TRBV7-3|NA|TRBJ2-5
CASSLIGSPQETQYF
TGTGCCAGCAGCTTAATTGGGAGCCCCCAAGAGACCCAGTACTTC
>NA|TRBV9|NA|TRBJ2-5
CASSVVAGEETQYF
TGTGCCAGCAGCGTAGTCGCAGGGGAAGAGACCCAGTACTTC
>TRBD1|TRBV2|NA|TRBJ2-5
CASRLDRGATQYF
TGTGCCAGCAGGTTGGACAGGGGTGCGACCCAGTACTTC
>TRBD2|TRBV7-2|NA|TRBJ2-1
CASSPQGWRGAYNEQFF
TGTGCCAGCAGCCCCCAGGGCTGGCGGGGGGCCTACAATGAGCAGTTCTTC
>TRBD1|TRBV28|NA|TRBJ1-2
CASSLGQGIGYTF
TGTGCCAGCAGTTTAGGACAGGGGATCGGCTACACCTTC
>NA|TRBV6-5|NA|TRBJ1-2
CASSWRGVREVYGYTF
TGTGCCAGCAGTTGGCGGGGGGTTCGGGAGGTCTATGGCTACACCTTC
>NA|TRBV5-4|NA|TRBJ1-1
CASSLDGDTEAFF
TGTGCCAGCAGCTTGGACGGTGACACTGAAGCTTTCTTT
>TRBD2|TRBV7-9|NA|TRBJ2-7
CASSLGLALGEQYF
TGTGCCAGCAGCTTAGGACTAGCTCTGGGGGAGCAGTACTTC
>TRBD1|TRBV4-2|NA|TRBJ1-2
CASSIPQGAVNYGYTF
TGTGCCAGCAGCATTCCTCAGGGGGCGGTTAACTATGGCTACACCTTC
>TRBD1|TRBV29-1|once|TRBJ1-1
CSGNPRDRRLTEAFF
TGCAGCGGAAACCCCCGGGACAGGAGACTCACTGAAGCTTTCTTT
>TRBD1|TRBV19|once|TRBJ1-1
CASMGRQGINTEAFF
TGTGCCAGTATGGGGAGACAGGGGATAAACACTGAAGCTTTCTTT
>NA|TRBV20-1|NA|TRBJ2-3
CSARLDTQYF
TGCAGTGCTAGACTAGATACGCAGTATTTT
>TRBD1|TRBV7-3|NA|TRBJ1-6
CASSLTSAPGGSPLHF
TGTGCCAGCAGCTTAACGTCCGCCCCAGGGGGTTCACCCCTCCACTTT
>NA|TRBV10-1|NA|TRBJ1-5
CAMQGNQPQHF
TGCGCCATGCAGGGTAATCAGCCCCAGCATTTT
>NA|TRBV7-9|NA|TRBJ1-5
CASTYTGPTNHQPQHF
TGTGCCAGCACCTACACGGGTCCCACAAACCATCAGCCCCAGCATTTT
>TRBD1|TRBV7-9|NA|TRBJ1-1
CASSSQGGNTEAFF
TGTGCCAGCAGCTCGCAGGGGGGCAACACTGAAGCTTTCTTT
>NA|TRBV5-4|NA|TRBJ2-5
CASSVGTFQETQYF
TGTGCCAGCAGCGTCGGGACTTTTCAAGAGACCCAGTACTTC
>TRBD2|TRBV11-3|NA|TRBJ2-7
CASSLVKAGGYEQYF
TGTGCCAGCAGCTTAGTGAAAGCGGGAGGGTACGAGCAGTACTTC
>NA|TRBV5-1|NA|TRBJ1-1
CASSGPGVNTEAFF
TGCGCCAGCAGCGGGCCGGGGGTGAACACTGAAGCTTTCTTT
>NA|TRBV29-1|NA|TRBJ1-1
CSVEETSGGTEAFF
TGCAGCGTTGAAGAGACCTCGGGTGGCACTGAAGCTTTCTTT